The 5 T cell receptor beta chains below all came from one sample that was sequenced in a study of early T cells in non-severe SARS-CoV-2 infection. TCRdb recomputed calls from the 5' RACE reads with MiXCR, one row per CDR3 protein. The sample holds some 58,000 distinct CDR3 sequences, about 11% seen once. The sample here was whole blood, taken at baseline. These receptors originate from an adult who was a healthcare worker with PCR-confirmed SARS-CoV-2 infection or an uninfected control (not recorded which).

This clonotype occurred a few times. This sequence joins TRBV11-2 and TRBJ2-1; possible D gene TRBD1, 6 bases. CDR1 and CDR2 from the germline V gene are SGHAT and FQNNGV. V lost 11 bases and J lost 0, with 11 bases in between. The CDR3 loop spans 13 amino acids. The CDR3 nucleotides are TGTGCCGGGGGCCCGGGCTCCTACAATGAGCAGTTCTTC. Residues: CAGGPGSYNEQFF.

The V call is TRBV19, the J call TRBJ1-5; maybe TRBD1 (5 bases). V was shortened by 3 bases and J by 3 bases, with 12 bases between the two germline ends. Per germline, CDR1 LNHDA and CDR2 SQIVND (reference sequence). The CDR3 consists of 15 residues. CDR3 coding DNA: TGTGCCAGTAGTATTAATACAGGTCCCAATCAGCCCCAGCATTTT. Translated: CASSINTGPNQPQHF.

The chain combines TRBV5-1 with TRBJ2-3; TRBD2 agrees at 12 bases. Germline values: CDR1 SGHRS, CDR2 YFSETQ. V was clipped by 1 base and J by 1 base; unmatched bases: 4. The CDR3 is made up of 17 amino acids. For the CDR3, the DNA is TGCGCCAGCAGCTTGCCACCTAGCGGGGGGGGCACAGATACGCAGTATTTT. It encodes CASSLPPSGGGTDTQYF.

V usage is TRBV5-4 and J usage is TRBJ1-2; D is undetermined. CDR3 size: 16 residues. V was pared by 4 bases and J by 1 base, with 17 bases between. Per the germline V gene, CDR1 is SGHNT and CDR2 is YYREEE (reference sequence). The CDR3 here is CASSIHPTPNNYGYTF. Written as DNA, the CDR3 is TGTGCCAGCAGCATACACCCGACACCTAATAACTATGGCTACACCTTC.

Only a few counts were recorded for this clonotype. The V and J genes are TRBV5-4 and TRBJ1-1, with D possibly being TRBD1 (5 bases). Germline assignment: CDR1 SGHNT and CDR2 YYREEE (reference sequence). The CDR3 has 15 residues. V dropped 0 bases and J dropped 1 base, with 10 bases sitting between them. As DNA, the CDR3 is TGTGCCAGCAGCTTGGCCTTGACAGAGAACACTGAAGCTTTCTTT. Protein sequence: CASSLALTENTEAFF.